The T cell receptor (beta chain) under discussion was sequenced for a study of T cells in Graves' hyperthyroidism and ophthalmopathy. The CDR3 loop spans 15 amino acids. Germline values: CDR1 SQVTM, CDR2 ANQGSEA. J lost 6 bases, V lost 5 bases, and 14 bases had no gene match. Amplification of TCR beta CDR3 regions was performed using RNA transcripts as template. The primer set for the first-round RT-PCR of the TCR CDR3 was HTBI. TCRdb passed the multiplex PCR reads through MiXCR, listing each CDR3 protein once. There are approximately 610,000 distinct CDR3 sequences in the sample; roughly 14% occur only once, and around 4.1% lies in the top ten. On the basis of clinical symptoms, serum thyroxine and TRAb, thyroid ultrasound and orbital computed tomography, diagnoses were made. Isolation of PBMCs was performed on about 10 ml fresh peripheral blood. Study-wide results and caveats: Within blood appeared most thyroid clonotypes that had expanded above 0.001. The model anticipated ophthalmopathy a median about six months pre-onset.

A remark on this clonotype: No antigen is known for it.

Sequencing used blood. This rearrangement joins TRBV29-1 to TRBJ2-3; 7 nucleotides align to TRBD2. The source is a woman between 35 and 50 years old with Graves' ophthalmopathy. The CDR3 region is CSVSSFRAGSDTQYF. The CDR3 bases are TGCAGCGTTTCTAGCTTTCGAGCGGGATCGGATACGCAGTATTTT.